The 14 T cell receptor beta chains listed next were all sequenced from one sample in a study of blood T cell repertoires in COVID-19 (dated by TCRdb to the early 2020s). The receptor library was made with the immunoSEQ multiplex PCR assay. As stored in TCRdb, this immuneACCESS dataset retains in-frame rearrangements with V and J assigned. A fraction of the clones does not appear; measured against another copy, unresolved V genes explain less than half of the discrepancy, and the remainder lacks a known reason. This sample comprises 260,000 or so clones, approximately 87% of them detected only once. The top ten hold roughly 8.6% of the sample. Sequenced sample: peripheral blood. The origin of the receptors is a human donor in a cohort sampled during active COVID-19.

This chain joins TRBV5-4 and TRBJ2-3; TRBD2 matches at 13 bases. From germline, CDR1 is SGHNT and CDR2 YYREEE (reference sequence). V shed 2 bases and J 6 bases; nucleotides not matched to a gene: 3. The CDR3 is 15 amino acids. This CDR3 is CASSLLAGGVDTQYF. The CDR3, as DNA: TGTGCCAGCAGCTTACTAGCGGGAGGGGTGGATACGCAGTATTTT. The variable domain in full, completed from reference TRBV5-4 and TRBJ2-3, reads ETGVTQSPTHLIKTRGQQVTLRCSSQSGHNTVSWYQQALGQGPQFIFQYYREEENGRGNFPPRFSGLQFPNYSSELNVNALELDDSALYLCASSLLAGGVDTQYFGPGTRLTVL.

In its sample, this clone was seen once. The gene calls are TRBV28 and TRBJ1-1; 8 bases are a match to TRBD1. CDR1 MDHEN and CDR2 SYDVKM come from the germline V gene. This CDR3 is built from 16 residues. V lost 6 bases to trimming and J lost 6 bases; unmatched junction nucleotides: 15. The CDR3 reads CASSEPGGRRGAEAFF. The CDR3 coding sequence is TGTGCCAGCAGCGAACCAGGGGGCCGCAGGGGAGCTGAAGCTTTCTTT.

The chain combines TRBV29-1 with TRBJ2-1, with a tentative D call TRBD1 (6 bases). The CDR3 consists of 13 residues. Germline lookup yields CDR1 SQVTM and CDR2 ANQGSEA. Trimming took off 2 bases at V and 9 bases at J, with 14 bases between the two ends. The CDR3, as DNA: TGCAGCGTTGAAACCACAGGGTTCAGTGAGCAGTTCTTC. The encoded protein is CSVETTGFSEQFF.

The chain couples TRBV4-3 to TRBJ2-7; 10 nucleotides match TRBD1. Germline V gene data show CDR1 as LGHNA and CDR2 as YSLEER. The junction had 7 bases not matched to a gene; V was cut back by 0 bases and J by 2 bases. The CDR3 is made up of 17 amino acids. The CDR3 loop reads CASSQDLGTGVTYEQYF. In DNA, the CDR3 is TGCGCCAGCAGCCAAGATCTCGGGACAGGGGTAACCTACGAGCAGTACTTC.

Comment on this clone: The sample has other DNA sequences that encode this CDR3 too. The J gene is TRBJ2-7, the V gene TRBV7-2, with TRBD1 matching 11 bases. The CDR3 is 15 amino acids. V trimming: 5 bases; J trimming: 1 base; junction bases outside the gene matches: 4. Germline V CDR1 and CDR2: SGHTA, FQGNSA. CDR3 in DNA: TGTGCCAGCAGCGGCCGGGACAGGGGGTCCTACGAGCAGTACTTC. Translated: CASSGRDRGSYEQYF.

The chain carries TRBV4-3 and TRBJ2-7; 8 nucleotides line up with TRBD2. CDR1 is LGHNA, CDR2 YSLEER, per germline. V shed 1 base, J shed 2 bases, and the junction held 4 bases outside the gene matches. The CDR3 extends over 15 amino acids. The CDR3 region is CASSQGLRGAYEQYF. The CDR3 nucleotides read TGCGCCAGCAGCCAAGGCTTGCGGGGGGCCTACGAGCAGTACTTC.

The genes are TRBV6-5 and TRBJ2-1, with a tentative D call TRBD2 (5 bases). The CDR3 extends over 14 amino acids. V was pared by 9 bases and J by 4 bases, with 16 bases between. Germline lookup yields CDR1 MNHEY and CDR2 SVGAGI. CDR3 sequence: CARPRVEGYNEQFF. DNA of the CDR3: TGTGCCAGACCAAGGGTAGAGGGTTACAATGAGCAGTTCTTC.

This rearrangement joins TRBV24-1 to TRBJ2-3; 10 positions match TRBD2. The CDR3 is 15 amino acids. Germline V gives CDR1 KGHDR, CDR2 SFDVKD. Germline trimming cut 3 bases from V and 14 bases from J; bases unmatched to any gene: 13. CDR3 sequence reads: CATSDPFSGGSHWYF. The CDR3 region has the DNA TGTGCCACCAGTGATCCATTTAGCGGGGGGTCCCATTGGTATTTT.

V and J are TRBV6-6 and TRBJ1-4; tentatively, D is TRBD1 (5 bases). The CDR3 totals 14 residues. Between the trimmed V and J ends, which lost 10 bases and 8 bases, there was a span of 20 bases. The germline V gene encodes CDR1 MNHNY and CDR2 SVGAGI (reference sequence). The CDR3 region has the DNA TGTGCCATCGCCGTGGTGCAGGGCCCAGAAAAACTGTTTTTT. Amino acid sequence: CAIAVVQGPEKLFF.

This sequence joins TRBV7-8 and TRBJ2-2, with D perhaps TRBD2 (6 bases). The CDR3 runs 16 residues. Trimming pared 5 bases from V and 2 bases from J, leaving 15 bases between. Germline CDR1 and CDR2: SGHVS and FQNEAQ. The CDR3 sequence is CASSRRRDLNTGELFF. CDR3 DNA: TGTGCCAGCAGCCGACGGCGGGACTTAAACACCGGGGAGCTGTTTTTT.

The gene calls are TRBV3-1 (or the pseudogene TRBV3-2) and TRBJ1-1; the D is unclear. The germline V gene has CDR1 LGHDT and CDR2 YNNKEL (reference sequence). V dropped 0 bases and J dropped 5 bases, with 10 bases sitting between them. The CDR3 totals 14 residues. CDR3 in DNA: TGTGCCAGCAGCCAAGAGACTCGAAAAACTGAAGCTTTCTTT. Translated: CASSQETRKTEAFF.

This chain's CDR3 is CASSLAPRGSDEQYF. The CDR3 nucleotides are TGTGCCAGCAGCTTAGCTCCCAGGGGTTCGGACGAGCAGTACTTC. This sequence joins TRBV7-8 and TRBJ2-7; TRBD1 is a possible D gene (6 bases). V was pared by 0 bases and J by 5 bases, with 14 bases between. From germline, CDR1 is SGHVS and CDR2 FQNEAQ. CDR3 length: 15 amino acids. Combining the CDR3 with reference TRBV7-8 and TRBJ2-7 gives the whole variable domain GAGVSQSPRYKVAKRGQDVALRCDPISGHVSLFWYQQALGQGPEFLTYFQNEAQLDKSGLPSDRFFAERPEGSVSTLKIQRTQQEDSAVYLCASSLAPRGSDEQYFGPGTRLTVT.

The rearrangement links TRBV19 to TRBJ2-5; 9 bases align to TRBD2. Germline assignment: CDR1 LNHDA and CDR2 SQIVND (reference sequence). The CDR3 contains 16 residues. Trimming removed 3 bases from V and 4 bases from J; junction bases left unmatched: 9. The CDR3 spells CASSIRRPSGIETQYF. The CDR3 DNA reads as TGTGCCAGTAGTATTAGGCGGCCTAGCGGGATAGAGACCCAGTACTTC.

The CDR3 region is CASSPRVVSYGYTF. In nucleotides, the CDR3 is TGTGCCAGCAGCCCCAGGGTGGTGAGCTATGGCTACACCTTC. The chain is built from TRBV7-2 and TRBJ1-2; D may be TRBD1 (5 bases). Germline loops: CDR1 SGHTA, CDR2 FQGNSA. The ends were cut back, 5 bases at V and 4 bases at J, with 14 bases in the middle. The CDR3 contains 14 residues.